These T cell receptor beta chains were read from a single sample in a study of blood T cell repertoires in COVID-19. Profiled with immunoSEQ multiplex PCR; TCRdb holds only in-frame clones, not every one. The sample holds nearly 110,000 clones, about 82% seen once. Sequencing was performed on peripheral blood. The origin of the receptors is a man older than 75 with COVID-19, enrolled during active disease. The CDR3 runs from the conserved cysteine through the conserved F or W. Each record gives: D gene, J gene, V gene, clone size, CDR3 protein, CDR3 DNA. A D gene is named only where the DNA matches it firmly. The size of a clone is reported for some rows only, either as once, few or many, or as a class for expanded clones.

TRBD1	TRBJ2-1	TRBV13	-	CASSLGEGARNYNEQFF	TGTGCCAGCAGCTTAGGTGAGGGGGCGAGAAACTACAATGAGCAGTTCTTC
TRBD2	TRBJ2-2	TRBV18	few	CASRAGAHTGELFF	TGTGCCAGCCGAGCGGGGGCTCACACCGGGGAGCTGTTTTTT
TRBD2	TRBJ2-3	TRBV7-3	-	CASSLNAGGRMGTDTQYF	TGTGCCAGCAGCTTAAATGCGGGAGGGCGGATGGGCACAGATACGCAGTATTTT
TRBD1	TRBJ1-1	TRBV7-3	-	CASSPGQANTEAFF	TGTGCCAGCAGCCCGGGACAGGCGAACACTGAAGCTTTCTTT
TRBD2	TRBJ2-1	TRBV7-9	-	CASSSGTSGRREQFF	TGTGCCAGCAGCTCTGGGACTAGCGGGAGGCGAGAGCAGTTCTTC
TRBD2	TRBJ2-7	TRBV6-1	-	CASSEWGTSGAYEQYF	TGTGCCAGCAGTGAATGGGGGACTAGCGGAGCCTACGAGCAGTACTTC
-	TRBJ2-3	TRBV28	-	CASSFPPRRANTDTQYF	TGTGCCAGCAGTTTCCCCCCGCGGCGGGCCAACACAGATACGCAGTATTTT
TRBD2	TRBJ2-5	TRBV4-1	-	CASSQELAGGRETQYF	TGCGCCAGCAGCCAAGAATTGGCGGGGGGCCGGGAGACCCAGTACTTC
-	TRBJ2-7	TRBV6-5	-	CASRPSSSYEQYF	TGTGCCAGCAGGCCCTCTAGCTCCTACGAGCAGTACTTC
-	TRBJ2-5	TRBV19	once	CASSVQGNQETQYF	TGTGCCAGTAGTGTGCAGGGGAACCAAGAGACCCAGTACTTC
TRBD2	TRBJ2-4	TRBV29-1	-	CSVEGTSGRAKNIQYF	TGCAGCGTTGAAGGGACTAGCGGGAGGGCCAAAAACATTCAGTACTTC
-	TRBJ2-3	TRBV6-5	-	CASRQAGHSTDTQYF	TGTGCCAGCAGACAAGCGGGACATAGCACAGATACGCAGTATTTT
TRBD2	TRBJ2-5	TRBV7-2	once	CASSLVPGVSGATQYF	TGTGCCAGCAGCTTAGTTCCAGGTGTTAGCGGGGCGACCCAGTACTTC
TRBD2	TRBJ2-1	TRBV5-1	-	CASSPSGSSYNEQFF	TGCGCCAGCAGCCCTAGCGGGAGCTCCTACAATGAGCAGTTCTTC
-	TRBJ1-1	TRBV18	few	CASSRTDTNTEAFF	TGTGCCAGCTCCCGGACAGATACAAACACTGAAGCTTTCTTT
TRBD2	TRBJ2-7	TRBV7-3	few	CASSLAPGLANEQYF	TGTGCCAGCAGCTTAGCTCCGGGACTAGCGAACGAGCAGTACTTC
-	TRBJ2-7	TRBV20-1	-	CSASGGRISYEQYF	TGCAGTGCTAGTGGTGGGAGGATCTCCTACGAGCAGTACTTC